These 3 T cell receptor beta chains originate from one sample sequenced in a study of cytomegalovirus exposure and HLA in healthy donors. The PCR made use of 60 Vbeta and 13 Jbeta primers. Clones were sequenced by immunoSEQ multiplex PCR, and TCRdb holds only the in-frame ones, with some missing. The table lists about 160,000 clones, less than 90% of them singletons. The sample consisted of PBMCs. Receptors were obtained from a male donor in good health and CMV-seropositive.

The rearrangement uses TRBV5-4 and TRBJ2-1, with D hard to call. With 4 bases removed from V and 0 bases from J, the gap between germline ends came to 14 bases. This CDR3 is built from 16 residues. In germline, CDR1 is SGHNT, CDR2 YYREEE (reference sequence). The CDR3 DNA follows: TGTGCCAGCAGCCGCCCTGGTCTAGACTCCTACAATGAGCAGTTCTTC. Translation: CASSRPGLDSYNEQFF.

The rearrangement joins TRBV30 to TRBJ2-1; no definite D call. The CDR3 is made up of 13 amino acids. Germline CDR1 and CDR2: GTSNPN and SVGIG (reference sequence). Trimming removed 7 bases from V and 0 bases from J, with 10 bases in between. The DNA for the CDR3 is TGTGCCTCCAAGGAGAGCTCCTACAATGAGCAGTTCTTC. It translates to CASKESSYNEQFF. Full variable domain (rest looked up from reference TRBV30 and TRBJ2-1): SQTIHQWPATLVQPVGSPLSLECTVEGTSNPNLYWYRQAAGRGLQLLFYSVGIGQISSEVPQNLSASRPQDRQFILSSKKLLLSDSGFYLCASKESSYNEQFFGPGTRLTVL.

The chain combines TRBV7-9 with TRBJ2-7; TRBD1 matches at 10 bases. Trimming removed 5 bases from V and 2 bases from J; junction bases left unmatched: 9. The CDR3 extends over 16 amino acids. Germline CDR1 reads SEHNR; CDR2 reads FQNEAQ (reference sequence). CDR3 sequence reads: CASSPPRDRGAYEQYF. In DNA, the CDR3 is TGTGCCAGCAGCCCACCCCGGGACAGGGGAGCCTACGAGCAGTACTTC.